Listed here is a single TCR beta chain. Ages ranged from about 18 to 100 years, with residence in about 24 US areas. Two negative PCRs, clearance, or symptom resolution characterized the recovered Cohort 3 donors. The data belong to a study of blood T cell repertoires in COVID-19. Whole-study context: The cDNA or gDNA used as material had been derived from T cells, B-cell-depleted T cells, or PBMCs.

The CDR3 has 15 amino acids. V trimming: 4 bases; J trimming: 4 bases; junction bases outside the gene matches: 8. CDR1 and CDR2 from the germline V gene are ENHRY and SYGVKD. This table comes from immunoSEQ multiplex PCR, and its TCRdb copy is limited to in-frame clones, with some not included. The sample carries 190,000 or so clones, approximately 75% recorded once. This sequence originates from a man aged 35 to 55 who had recovered from COVID-19. The source material was PBMCs or T cells enriched from blood (not recorded which). V usage is TRBV10-3 and J usage is TRBJ2-7; TRBD1 matches 9 bases. For the CDR3, the DNA is TGTGCCATCAGTGTTGGGACAGGGAGGGCGTACGAGCAGTACTTC. Translated, it gives CAISVGTGRAYEQYF.